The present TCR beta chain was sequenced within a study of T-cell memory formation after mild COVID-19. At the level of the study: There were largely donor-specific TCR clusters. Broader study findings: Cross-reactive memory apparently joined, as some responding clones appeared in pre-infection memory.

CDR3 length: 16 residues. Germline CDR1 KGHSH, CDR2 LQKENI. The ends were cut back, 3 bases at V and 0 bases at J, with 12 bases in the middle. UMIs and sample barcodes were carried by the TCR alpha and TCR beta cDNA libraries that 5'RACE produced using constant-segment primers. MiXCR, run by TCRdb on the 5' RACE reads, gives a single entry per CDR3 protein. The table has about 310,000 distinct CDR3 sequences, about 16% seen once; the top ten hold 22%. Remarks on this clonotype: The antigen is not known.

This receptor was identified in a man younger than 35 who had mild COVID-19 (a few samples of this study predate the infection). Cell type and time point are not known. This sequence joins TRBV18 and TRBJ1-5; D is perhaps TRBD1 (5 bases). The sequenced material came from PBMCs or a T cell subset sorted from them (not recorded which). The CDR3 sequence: CASSPPRRDSNQPQHF. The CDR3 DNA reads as TGTGCCAGCTCACCCCCGCGCAGGGATAGCAATCAGCCCCAGCATTTT. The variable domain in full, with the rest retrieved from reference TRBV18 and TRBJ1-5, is NAGVMQNPRHLVRRRGQEARLRCSPMKGHSHVYWYRQLPEEGLKFMVYLQKENIIDESGMPKERFSAEFPKEGPSILRIQQVVRGDSAAYFCASSPPRRDSNQPQHFGDGTRLSIL.